This T cell receptor beta chain is from a study of blood T cells in healthy people across ages. The use of a sample-barcoded 5' primer and a J-beta primer mix characterized a second PCR of about 6 to 12 cycles. From the 5' RACE reads, TCRdb called clonotypes with MiXCR, one entry per CDR3 protein. Among 1,800,000 or so distinct CDR3 sequences, roughly two fifths were seen once, and the ten largest hold around 23%. This clonotype was detected only a few times. V lost 7 bases and J lost 5; bases outside the gene matches: 9. This CDR3 is 14 amino acids long. From germline, CDR1 is SGHRS and CDR2 YFSETQ. The chain joins TRBV5-1 to TRBJ2-1; TRBD2 aligns across 7 bases. Sequenced: blood. The origin of this receptor is a human donor in good health. CDR3 sequence: CASGGLVSDNEQFF. In DNA form, the CDR3 reads TGCGCCAGCGGTGGACTAGTGTCTGACAATGAGCAGTTCTTC.